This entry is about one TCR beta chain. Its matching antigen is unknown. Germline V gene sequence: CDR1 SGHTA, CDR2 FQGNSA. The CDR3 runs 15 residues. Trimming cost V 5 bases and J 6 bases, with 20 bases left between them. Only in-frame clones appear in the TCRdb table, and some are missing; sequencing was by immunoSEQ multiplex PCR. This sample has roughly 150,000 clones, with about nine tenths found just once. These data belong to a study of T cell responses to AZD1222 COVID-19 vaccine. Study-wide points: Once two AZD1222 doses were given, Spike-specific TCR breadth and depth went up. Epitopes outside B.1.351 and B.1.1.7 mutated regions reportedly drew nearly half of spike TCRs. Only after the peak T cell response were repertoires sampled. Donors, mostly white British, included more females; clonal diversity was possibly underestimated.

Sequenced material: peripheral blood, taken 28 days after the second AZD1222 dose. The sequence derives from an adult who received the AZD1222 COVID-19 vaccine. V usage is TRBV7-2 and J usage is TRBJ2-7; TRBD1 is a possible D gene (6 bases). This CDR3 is CASSQNRVLGGEQYF. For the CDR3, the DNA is TGTGCCAGCAGCCAGAACAGGGTTTTAGGAGGCGAGCAGTACTTC.